The source of this T cell receptor beta chain is a study of CD8+ T cells in alopecia areata. This clone was observed a handful of times. The antigen is not known. Once RNA had been extracted, it was reverse transcribed into cDNA to act as the sequencing template. Produced via immunoSEQ multiplex PCR; TCRdb's table is partial and in-frame only. The data hold 140,000 to 150,000 clones, with about half observed a single time. Study-wide results and limits: The study found higher clonality in lesional than normal scalp, especially in alopecia totalis/universalis.

The CDR3 length is 15 residues. Germline V lookup: CDR1 LNHDA, CDR2 SQIVND (reference sequence). V lost 3 bases, J lost 2 bases, and 4 bases stayed unmatched. The clonotype was recovered from a human donor with alopecia areata. The source material was CD4+ T cells sorted from blood, sampled at week 0. The chain uses TRBV19 and TRBJ2-1; TRBD2 matches at 7 bases. CDR3 residues: CASSISLAAYNEQFF. CDR3 sequence (DNA): TGTGCCAGTAGTATTTCGCTAGCGGCCTACAATGAGCAGTTCTTC.